Ten or more counts support the clone carrying this T cell receptor (beta chain). The source of the sample is a study of T cells in Graves' hyperthyroidism and ophthalmopathy. On the study more broadly: The blood sample was taken at first diagnosis, before treatment began.

The V and J ends lost 4 bases and 5 bases respectively, with 11 bases between them. The CDR3 covers 14 residues. The germline gives CDR1 MDHEN, CDR2 SYDVKM. Patients affected by ophthalmopathy presented a Clinical Activity Score of at least 3, a NOSPECS grade of at least 4, and disease duration below 3 months. Amplification of TCR beta CDR3 regions was performed using RNA transcripts as template. First-round RT-PCR of the TCR CDR3 relied on the HTBI primer set. TCRdb re-called the multiplex PCR reads through MiXCR, storing one row per CDR3 protein. The sample shows some 300,000 distinct CDR3 sequences, roughly 19% of them seen only once.

J is TRBJ2-2 and V is TRBV28, with a possible D match to TRBD1 (6 bases). The receptor was isolated from a man aged 50-60 years with Graves' ophthalmopathy. The sequenced material came from blood. The CDR3: CASSSPGQTGELFF. CDR3 bases: TGTGCCAGCAGTTCACCGGGACAAACCGGGGAGCTGTTTTTT.